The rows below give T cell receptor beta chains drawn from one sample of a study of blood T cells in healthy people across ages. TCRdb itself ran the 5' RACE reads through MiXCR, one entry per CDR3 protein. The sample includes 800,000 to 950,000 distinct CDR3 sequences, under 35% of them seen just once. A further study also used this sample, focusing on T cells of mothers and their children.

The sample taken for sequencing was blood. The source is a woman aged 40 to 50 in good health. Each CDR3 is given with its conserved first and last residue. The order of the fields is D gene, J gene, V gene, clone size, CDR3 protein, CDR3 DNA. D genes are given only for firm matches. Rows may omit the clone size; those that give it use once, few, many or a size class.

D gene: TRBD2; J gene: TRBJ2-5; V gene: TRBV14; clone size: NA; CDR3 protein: CASGFDRAGARGEERETQYF; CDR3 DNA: TGTGCCAGCGGATTCGATCGAGCGGGGGCAAGGGGTGAAGAGAGAGAGACCCAGTACTTC
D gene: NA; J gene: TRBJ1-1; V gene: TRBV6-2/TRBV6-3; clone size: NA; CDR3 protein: CASSYPRGSLNTEAFF; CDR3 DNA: TGTGCCAGCAGTTACCCCCGAGGCAGCCTGAACACTGAAGCTTTCTTT
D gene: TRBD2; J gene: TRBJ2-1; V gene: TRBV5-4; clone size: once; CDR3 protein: CASSYPGLGNEQFF; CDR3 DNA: TGTGCCAGCAGCTATCCGGGACTAGGGAATGAGCAGTTCTTC
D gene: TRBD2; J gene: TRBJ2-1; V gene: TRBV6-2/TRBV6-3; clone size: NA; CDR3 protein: CASTLAGGLSNEQFF; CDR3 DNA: TGTGCCAGCACTTTAGCGGGGGGGCTTAGCAATGAGCAGTTCTTC
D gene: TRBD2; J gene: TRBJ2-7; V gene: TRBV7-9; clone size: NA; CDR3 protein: CASSQMILRGEQYF; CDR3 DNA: TGTGCCAGCAGCCAGATGATCTTGCGGGGGGAGCAGTACTTC
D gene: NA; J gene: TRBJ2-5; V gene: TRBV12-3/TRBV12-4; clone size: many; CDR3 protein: CASSPEDGQETQYF; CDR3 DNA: TGTGCCAGCAGTCCGGAGGACGGACAAGAGACCCAGTACTTC
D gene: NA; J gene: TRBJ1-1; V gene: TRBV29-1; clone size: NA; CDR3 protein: CSVGTDTEAFF; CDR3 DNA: TGCAGCGTCGGGACTGACACTGAAGCTTTCTTT
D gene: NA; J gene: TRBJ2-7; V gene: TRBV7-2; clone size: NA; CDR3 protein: CASSLYHEQYF; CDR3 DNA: TGTGCCAGCAGCTTATACCACGAGCAGTACTTC
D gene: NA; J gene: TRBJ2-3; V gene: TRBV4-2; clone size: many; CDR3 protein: CASSQVGDTDTQYF; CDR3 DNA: TGTGCCAGCAGCCAAGTTGGTGACACAGATACGCAGTATTTT
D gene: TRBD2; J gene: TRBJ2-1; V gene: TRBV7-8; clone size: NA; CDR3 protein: CVSSYRSGGVSGNEQFF; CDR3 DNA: TGTGTCAGCAGCTACCGTAGCGGGGGGGTTAGTGGCAATGAGCAGTTCTTC
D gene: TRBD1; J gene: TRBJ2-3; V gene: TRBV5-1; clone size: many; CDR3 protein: CASSVSGGSGDTQYF; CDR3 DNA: TGCGCCAGCAGCGTCTCAGGGGGATCAGGAGATACGCAGTATTTT
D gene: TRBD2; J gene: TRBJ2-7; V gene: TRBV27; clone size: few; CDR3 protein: CASSWAGGTYEQYF; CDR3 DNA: TGTGCCAGCAGTTGGGCGGGGGGAACCTACGAGCAGTACTTC
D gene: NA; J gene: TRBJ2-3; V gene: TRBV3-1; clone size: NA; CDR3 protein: CASSPAAGSGSGGTQYF; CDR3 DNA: TGTGCCAGCAGCCCAGCCGCAGGGTCGGGTAGCGGTGGTACGCAGTATTTT
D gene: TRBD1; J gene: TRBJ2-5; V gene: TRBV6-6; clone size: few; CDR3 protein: CASSYRGQGGKETQYF; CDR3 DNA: TGTGCCAGCAGTTACAGGGGACAGGGGGGTAAAGAGACCCAGTACTTC
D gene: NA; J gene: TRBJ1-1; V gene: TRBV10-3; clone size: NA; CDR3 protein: CAIKGHLKDTETFF; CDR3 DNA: TGTGCCATTAAAGGACACCTTAAAGACACTGAAACTTTCTTT
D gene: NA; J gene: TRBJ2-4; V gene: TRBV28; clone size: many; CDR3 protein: CASSTPGVNIQYF; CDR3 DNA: TGTGCCAGCAGTACCCCCGGGGTAAACATTCAGTACTTC
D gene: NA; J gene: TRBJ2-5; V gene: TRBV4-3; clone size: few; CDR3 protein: CASSHLRGNQETQYF; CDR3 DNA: TGCGCCAGCAGCCACCTCAGGGGTAACCAAGAGACCCAGTACTTC
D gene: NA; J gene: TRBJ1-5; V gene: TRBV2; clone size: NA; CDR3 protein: CASKSGPLNQPQHF; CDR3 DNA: TGTGCCAGCAAATCAGGGCCCCTCAATCAGCCCCAGCATTTT
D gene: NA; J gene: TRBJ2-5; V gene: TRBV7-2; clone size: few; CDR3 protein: CASSPRPGPGETQYF; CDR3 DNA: TGTGCCAGCAGCCCCCGCCCGGGGCCGGGCGAGACCCAGTACTTC
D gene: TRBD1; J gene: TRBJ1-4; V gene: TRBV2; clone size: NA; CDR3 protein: CASSEQGATNEKLFF; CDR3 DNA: TGTGCCAGCAGCGAACAGGGGGCAACTAATGAAAAACTGTTTTTT
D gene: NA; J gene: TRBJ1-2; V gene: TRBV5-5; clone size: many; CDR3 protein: CASSPSYYGYTF; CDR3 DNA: TGTGCCAGCAGCCCGAGCTACTATGGCTACACCTTC
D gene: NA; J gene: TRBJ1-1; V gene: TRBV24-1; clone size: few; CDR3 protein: CASRVLNTEAFF; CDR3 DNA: TGTGCCAGTAGGGTTCTTAACACTGAAGCTTTCTTT
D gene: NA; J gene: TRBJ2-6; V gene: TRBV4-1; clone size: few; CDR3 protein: CASSPIPSLEANVLTF; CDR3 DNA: TGCGCCAGCAGCCCGATTCCTTCTCTGGAGGCCAACGTCCTGACTTTC
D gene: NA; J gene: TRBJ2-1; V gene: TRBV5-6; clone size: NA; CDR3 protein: CASSLFQRSPWNEQFF; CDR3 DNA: TGTGCCAGCAGCTTATTCCAGCGGAGTCCCTGGAATGAGCAGTTCTTC
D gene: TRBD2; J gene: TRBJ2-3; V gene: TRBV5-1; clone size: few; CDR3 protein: CASSLTSGGESTDTQYF; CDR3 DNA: TGCGCCAGCAGCTTGACTAGCGGGGGTGAGAGCACAGATACGCAGTATTTT
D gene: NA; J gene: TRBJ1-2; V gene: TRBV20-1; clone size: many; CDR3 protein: CSARLEGPYGYTF; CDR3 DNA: TGCAGTGCTAGGCTTGAGGGACCCTATGGCTACACCTTC
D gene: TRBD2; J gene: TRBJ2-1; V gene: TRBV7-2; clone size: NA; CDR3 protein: CAGSLPGLAGRYNEQFF; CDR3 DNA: TGTGCCGGCAGCTTACCAGGACTAGCGGGGCGCTACAATGAGCAGTTCTTC
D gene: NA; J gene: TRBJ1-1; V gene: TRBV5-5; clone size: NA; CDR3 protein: CASSLEGTSMNTEAFF; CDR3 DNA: TGTGCCAGCAGCTTGGAGGGGACATCTATGAACACTGAAGCTTTCTTT
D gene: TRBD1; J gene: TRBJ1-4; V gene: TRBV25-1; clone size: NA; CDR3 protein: CASSARQGAVEKLFF; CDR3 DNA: TGTGCCAGCAGTGCGCGACAGGGGGCAGTGGAAAAACTGTTTTTT
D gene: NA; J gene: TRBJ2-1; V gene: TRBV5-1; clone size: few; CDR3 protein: CASSLIVTESSYNEQFF; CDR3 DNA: TGCGCCAGCAGCTTGATCGTGACTGAGAGCTCCTACAATGAGCAGTTCTTC
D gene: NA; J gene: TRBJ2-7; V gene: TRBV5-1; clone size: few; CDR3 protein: CASSLAAGVYEQYF; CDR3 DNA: TGCGCCAGCAGCTTGGCGGCAGGGGTCTACGAGCAGTACTTC
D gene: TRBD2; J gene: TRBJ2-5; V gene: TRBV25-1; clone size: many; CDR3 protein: CASMSGPAGDQETQYF; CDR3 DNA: TGTGCCAGCATGTCAGGCCCAGCGGGGGACCAAGAGACCCAGTACTTC
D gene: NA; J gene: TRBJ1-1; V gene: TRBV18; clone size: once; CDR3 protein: CASSPGGIGTEAFF; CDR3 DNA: TGTGCCAGCTCACCGGGGGGGATCGGAACTGAAGCTTTCTTT
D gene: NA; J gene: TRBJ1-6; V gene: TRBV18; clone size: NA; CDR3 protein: CASSPQDNSPLHF; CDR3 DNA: TGTGCCAGCTCACCACAGGATAATTCACCCCTCCACTTT
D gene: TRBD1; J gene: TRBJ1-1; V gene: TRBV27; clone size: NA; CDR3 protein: CASSSLGQGANTEAFF; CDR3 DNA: TGTGCCAGCAGTTCCTTGGGACAGGGGGCGAACACTGAAGCTTTCTTT
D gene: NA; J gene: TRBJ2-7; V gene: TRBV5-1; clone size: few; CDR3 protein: CASSPVASGYEQYF; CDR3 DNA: TGCGCCAGCAGCCCTGTGGCCTCGGGGTACGAGCAGTACTTC
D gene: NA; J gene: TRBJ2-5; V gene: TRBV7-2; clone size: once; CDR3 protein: CASRDNLRETQYF; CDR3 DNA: TGTGCCAGCAGAGACAACCTTCGAGAGACCCAGTACTTC
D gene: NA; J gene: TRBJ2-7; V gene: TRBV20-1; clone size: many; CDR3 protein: CSALKGGGLSYEQYF; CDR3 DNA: TGCAGTGCCTTAAAAGGAGGGGGGCTATCCTACGAGCAGTACTTC
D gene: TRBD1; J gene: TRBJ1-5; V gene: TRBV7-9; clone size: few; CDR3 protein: CASSLGGQGGQPQHF; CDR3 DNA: TGTGCCAGCAGCTTAGGGGGACAGGGGGGCCAGCCCCAGCATTTT
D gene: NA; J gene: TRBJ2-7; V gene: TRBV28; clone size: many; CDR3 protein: CASSSFNYEQYF; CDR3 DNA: TGTGCCAGCAGCTCTTTTAACTACGAGCAGTACTTC
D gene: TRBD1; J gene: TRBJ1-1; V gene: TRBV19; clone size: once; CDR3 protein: CASNPTGGQNTEAFF; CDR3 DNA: TGTGCCAGTAACCCGACAGGGGGACAGAACACTGAAGCTTTCTTT
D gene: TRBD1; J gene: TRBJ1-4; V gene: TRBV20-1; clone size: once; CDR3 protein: CSAWTGILSNEKLFF; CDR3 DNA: TGCAGTGCTTGGACAGGGATCCTCTCTAATGAAAAACTGTTTTTT
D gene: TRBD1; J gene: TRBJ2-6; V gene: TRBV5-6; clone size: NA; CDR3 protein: CASSTRDRGLAGANVLTF; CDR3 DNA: TGTGCCAGCAGCACCCGGGACAGGGGGCTAGCTGGGGCCAACGTCCTGACTTTC
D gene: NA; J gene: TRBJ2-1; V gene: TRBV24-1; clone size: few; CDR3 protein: CATSDFSRGHNEQFF; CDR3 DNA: TGTGCCACCAGTGATTTTAGTCGGGGACACAATGAGCAGTTCTTC
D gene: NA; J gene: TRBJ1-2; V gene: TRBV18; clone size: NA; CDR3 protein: CASSSRGGGYTF; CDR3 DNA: TGTGCCAGCTCATCCAGGGGCGGTGGCTACACCTTC
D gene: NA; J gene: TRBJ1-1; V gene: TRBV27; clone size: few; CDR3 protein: CASSSLGQNTEAFF; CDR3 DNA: TGTGCCAGCAGTTCACTGGGACAGAACACTGAAGCTTTCTTT
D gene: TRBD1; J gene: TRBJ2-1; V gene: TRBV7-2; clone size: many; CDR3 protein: CASSIPRDRGYNEQFF; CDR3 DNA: TGTGCCAGCAGCATCCCCCGGGACAGGGGTTACAATGAGCAGTTCTTC
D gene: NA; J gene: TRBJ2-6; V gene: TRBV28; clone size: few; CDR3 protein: CASWGRSGANVLTF; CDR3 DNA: TGTGCCAGTTGGGGAAGGTCTGGGGCCAACGTCCTGACTTTC
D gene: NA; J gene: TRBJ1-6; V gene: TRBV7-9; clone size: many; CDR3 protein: CASSLSLEGPPLHF; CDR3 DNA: TGTGCCAGCAGCTTAAGTTTGGAGGGGCCACCCCTCCACTTT
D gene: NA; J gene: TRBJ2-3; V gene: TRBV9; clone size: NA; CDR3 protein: CASSVDRDPYTDTRYF; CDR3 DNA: TGTGCCAGCAGCGTAGACAGGGACCCTTACACAGATACGCGGTATTTT
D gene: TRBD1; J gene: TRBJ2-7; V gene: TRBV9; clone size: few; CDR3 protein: CASSPRTGLDEQYF; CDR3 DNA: TGTGCCAGCAGCCCCCGGACAGGGCTGGACGAGCAGTACTTC
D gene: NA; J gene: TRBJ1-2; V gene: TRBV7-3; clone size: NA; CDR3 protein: CASSIYMRVNYGYTF; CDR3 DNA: TGTGCCAGCAGCATCTATATGAGGGTTAACTATGGCTACACCTTC
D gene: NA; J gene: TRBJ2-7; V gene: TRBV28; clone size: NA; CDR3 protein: CASSRTMAHEQYF; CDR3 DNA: TGTGCCAGCAGTCGCACGATGGCTCACGAGCAGTACTTC
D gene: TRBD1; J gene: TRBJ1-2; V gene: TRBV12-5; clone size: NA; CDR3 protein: CTSGLVPGGDDYGYTF; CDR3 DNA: TGTACTAGTGGTTTGGTACCAGGGGGCGATGACTATGGCTACACCTTC
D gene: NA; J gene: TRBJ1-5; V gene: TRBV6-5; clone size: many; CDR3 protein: CASSYSSRNRYSNQPQHF; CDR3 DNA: TGTGCCAGCAGTTACTCGAGTAGAAACAGGTATAGCAATCAGCCCCAGCATTTT